This T cell receptor (beta chain) stems from a study of blood T cells in healthy people across ages. A sample-barcoded 5' primer and a J-beta primer mix were used in a second PCR of roughly 6 to 11 cycles. TCRdb used MiXCR to reprocess the 5' RACE reads, holding one entry per CDR3 protein. The sample gives around 1,000,000 distinct CDR3 sequences, about 25% of which show up once; less than 0.75% is in the top ten. The CDR3 has 13 amino acids. Germline V lookup: CDR1 DFQATT, CDR2 SNEGSKA (reference sequence). The same sample was also studied in work on T cells of mothers and their children.

Sequenced sample: blood. This TCR was sampled from a girl aged 2 to 10 in good health. V and J are TRBV20-1 and TRBJ2-5, with 10 positions matching TRBD2. The assigned J gene may be wrong: the sequence end matches TRBJ2-7 better. CDR3 nucleotide sequence: TGCAGTGCTAGGCTAGCGGGAGCCATCGAGCAGTACTTC. Residues: CSARLAGAIEQYF.